Following are 21 T cell receptor beta chains from one sample sequenced in a study of shared clonotypes between healthy human individuals (dated by TCRdb to about 2020). The method behind the library was the immunoSEQ multiplex PCR assay. Here the immuneACCESS table is served through TCRdb, limited to in-frame sequences with V and J called. Missing clones are a known gap in these copies; in checked studies unresolved V genes cover under half, and the rest lacks a known reason. This sample gives about 490,000 clones in total; around four fifths of them show up just once. Together, the top ten hold approximately 12% of the sample. What was sequenced was PBMCs. These receptor sequences come from a woman aged 40 to 50 in good health. Some clones in this sample may be carry-over from other donors' samples.

The chain combines TRBV7-9 with TRBJ2-3; D perhaps matches TRBD1 (5 bases). Trimming stripped 5 bases from V and 1 base from J, with 10 bases between. CDR3 length equals 14 residues. Germline assignment: CDR1 SEHNR and CDR2 FQNEAQ (reference sequence). For the CDR3, the DNA is TGTGCCAGCAGCCCCCAAGGGGGCACAGATACGCAGTATTTT. Translated: CASSPQGGTDTQYF.

The rearrangement links TRBV6-1 to TRBJ2-3, with 14 bases aligning to TRBD2. The germline V gene has CDR1 MNHNS and CDR2 SASEGT. The CDR3 is made up of 14 amino acids. With V trimmed by 7 bases and J by 11 bases, 8 bases remained unmatched. The CDR3 DNA is TGTGCCAGCACCCCGGGACTAGCGGGAGTTGGGCAGTATTTT. As protein: CASTPGLAGVGQYF.

V and J are TRBV4-3 and TRBJ1-1, with D perhaps TRBD1 (6 bases). With 0 bases removed from V and 1 base from J, the gap between germline ends came to 9 bases. Germline CDR1 LGHNA, CDR2 YSLEER. This CDR3 has 15 residues. CDR3 loop: CASSQDDRTNTEAFF. CDR3 sequence (DNA): TGCGCCAGCAGCCAAGATGACAGGACGAACACTGAAGCTTTCTTT.

V and J are TRBV5-1 and TRBJ2-7; TRBD1 matches 8 bases. This CDR3 has 14 residues. V gave up 5 bases and J gave up 1 base; unmatched junction bases: 5. From germline, CDR1 is SGHRS and CDR2 YFSETQ. In nucleotides, the CDR3 is TGCGCCAGCAGGACAGGGGCCCGGTCCTACGAGCAGTACTTC. Translating it yields CASRTGARSYEQYF.

About this clone itself: Other DNA sequences in the sample encode the same CDR3. This chain links TRBV19 with TRBJ2-3; 13 bases are a match to TRBD2. The CDR3 covers 16 residues. Germline-derived CDR1 and CDR2 are LNHDA and SQIVND (reference sequence). Trimming at V came to 3 bases and at J to 3 bases, leaving 3 bases not matched to a gene. This chain's CDR3 is CASSIRTSGSTDTQYF. As DNA, the CDR3 is TGTGCCAGTAGTATTCGGACTAGCGGGAGTACAGATACGCAGTATTTT.

The chain recombines TRBV4-3 with TRBJ2-3, with 9 bases matching TRBD2. Losses at the gene ends were 5 bases for V and 1 base for J; bases not matched to a gene: 10. The germline CDR1 and CDR2 sequences are LGHNA and YSLEER. The CDR3 is 17 amino acids. The CDR3 DNA is TGCGCCAGCAGCGGGGGGCGGGTAGCGGGAGGCACAGATACGCAGTATTTT. This translates into CASSGGRVAGGTDTQYF.

This clone appeared a few times. The rearrangement links TRBV18 to TRBJ2-7; D may be TRBD2 (6 bases). Germline values: CDR1 KGHSH, CDR2 LQKENI. This CDR3 is 15 amino acids long. With 6 bases removed from V and 1 base from J, the gap between germline ends came to 16 bases. CDR3 region: CASSEVAGTSYEQYF. CDR3 sequence (DNA): TGTGCCAGCTCGGAGGTGGCAGGGACTTCCTACGAGCAGTACTTC.

The chain links TRBV28 to TRBJ2-1; 7 nucleotides agree with TRBD2. The germline CDR1 and CDR2 sequences are MDHEN and SYDVKM. The CDR3 consists of 16 residues. Germline trimming cut 4 bases from V and 8 bases from J; bases unmatched to any gene: 14. CDR3 DNA: TGTGCCAGCAGTTCCCTAGCGAAAGCGGGGAGCGATGAGCAGTTCTTC. Translating it yields CASSSLAKAGSDEQFF.

This clone has at least ten counts. This chain links TRBV5-1 with TRBJ1-5; D unclear. Germline CDR1 is SGHRS and CDR2 is YFSETQ. The CDR3 has 13 residues. Trimming removed 3 bases from V and 11 bases from J, with 15 bases in between. This chain's CDR3 is CASSWISGEAQHF. CDR3 sequence (DNA): TGCGCCAGCAGCTGGATTAGTGGGGAGGCCCAGCATTTT.

This chain links TRBV18 with TRBJ2-1, with 8 nucleotides matching TRBD2. V was clipped by 1 base and J by 2 bases; unmatched bases: 4. Germline values: CDR1 KGHSH, CDR2 LQKENI. The CDR3 consists of 16 residues. CDR3 in DNA: TGTGCCAGCTCACCACAGACTAGCGTCACCTACAATGAGCAGTTCTTC. Its protein is CASSPQTSVTYNEQFF. The full variable domain, in which reference TRBV18 and TRBJ2-1 provide the parts outside the CDR3, is NAGVMQNPRHLVRRRGQEARLRCSPMKGHSHVYWYRQLPEEGLKFMVYLQKENIIDESGMPKERFSAEFPKEGPSILRIQQVVRGDSAAYFCASSPQTSVTYNEQFFGPGTRLTVL.

This clone showed up just once. V is TRBV9 and J is TRBJ2-2; 8 bases map to TRBD1. V shed 3 bases and J 5 bases; nucleotides not matched to a gene: 9. There are 16 residues in the CDR3. Germline V gene sequence: CDR1 SGDLS, CDR2 YYNGEE. As DNA, the CDR3 is TGTGCCAGCAGCGCAGGGACCAGGGGGCGGACCGGGGAGCTGTTTTTT. Its protein is CASSAGTRGRTGELFF.

This clone appeared a single time. This likely stems from a read error, as it lies one base from a far larger clone. Other nucleotide sequences in the sample specify the same CDR3. CDR3 protein: CASPLQGTVCEQYF. CDR3 nucleotide sequence: TGTGCCAGCCCCCTCCAGGGAACTGTCTGCGAGCAGTACTTC. This chain uses TRBV28 with TRBJ2-7, with a tentative D call TRBD1 (5 bases). The V gene lost 8 bases and the J gene lost 6 bases, with 20 bases spanning the gap. The CDR3 runs 14 residues. Germline CDR1 is MDHEN and CDR2 is SYDVKM.

This rearrangement joins TRBV28 to TRBJ1-2, with 9 bases lining up with TRBD1. Germline values: CDR1 MDHEN, CDR2 SYDVKM. The CDR3 sequence is 14 residues long. With 6 bases clipped from V and 4 bases from J, the junction kept 6 bases outside the gene matches. This chain's CDR3 is CASSQQGAGYGYTF. Here the CDR3 DNA reads TGTGCCAGCAGCCAACAGGGGGCGGGCTATGGCTACACCTTC.

About this clone itself: Different DNA sequences within this sample yield the same CDR3. The genes are TRBV28 and TRBJ1-5; weak D call: TRBD1 (5 bases). V lost 5 bases, J lost 1 base, and 9 bases lay in between. The CDR3 extends over 14 amino acids. The germline gives CDR1 MDHEN, CDR2 SYDVKM. The CDR3 sequence: CASSLRGSNQPQHF. CDR3 bases: TGTGCCAGCAGTCTACGGGGGAGCAATCAGCCCCAGCATTTT.

The genes are TRBV5-4 and TRBJ2-7; D remains unclear. Trimming pared 3 bases from V and 5 bases from J, leaving 12 bases between. The CDR3 runs 13 residues. Germline V gene data show CDR1 as SGHNT and CDR2 as YYREEE (reference sequence). CDR3: CASSSPPQNEQYF. The CDR3 DNA is TGTGCCAGCAGCTCTCCCCCGCAGAACGAGCAGTACTTC. Supplemented by reference TRBV5-4 and TRBJ2-7, the full variable domain reads ETGVTQSPTHLIKTRGQQVTLRCSSQSGHNTVSWYQQALGQGPQFIFQYYREEENGRGNFPPRFSGLQFPNYSSELNVNALELDDSALYLCASSSPPQNEQYFGPGTRLTVT.

The chain joins TRBV7-9 to TRBJ2-7, with 7 bases lining up with TRBD2. This CDR3 region has 14 residues. Germline CDR1 and CDR2: SEHNR and FQNEAQ (reference sequence). The J segment lost 0 bases and the V segment lost 9 bases, leaving 8 bases of the junction unmatched. This CDR3 is CASRETSLSYEQYF. CDR3 nucleotides: TGTGCCAGTCGTGAGACTAGCCTCTCCTACGAGCAGTACTTC.

The genes are TRBV6-5 and TRBJ1-5; the match to TRBD1 covers 10 bases. Trimming at V came to 5 bases and at J to 15 bases, leaving 7 bases not matched to a gene. The CDR3 is made up of 12 amino acids. Germline V gene data show CDR1 as MNHEY and CDR2 as SVGAGI. This CDR3 reads CASSRDRGLLHF. The CDR3 region has the DNA TGTGCCAGCAGTCGCGACAGGGGGCTGTTGCATTTT.

This chain uses TRBV5-5 with TRBJ1-1; D is unresolved. Germline values: CDR1 SGHKS, CDR2 YYEKEE (reference sequence). V was trimmed by 4 bases and J by 11 bases, leaving 12 bases between them. CDR3 length: 11 residues. The CDR3 sequence: CASSNALTAFF. The CDR3 DNA sequence: TGTGCCAGCAGCAATGCCTTGACGGCTTTCTTT.

V gene TRBV5-1 combines with J gene TRBJ2-5; 8 bases are a match to TRBD2. V was pared by 0 bases and J by 2 bases, with 3 bases of the junction left unmatched. The V gene's germline CDR1 is SGHRS and CDR2 YFSETQ. The CDR3 is 15 amino acids. CDR3 residues: CASSLGTSSQETQYF. In nucleotides, the CDR3 is TGCGCCAGCAGCTTGGGGACTAGCTCTCAAGAGACCCAGTACTTC. Together with reference TRBV5-1 and TRBJ2-5, the CDR3 gives the full variable domain: KAGVTQTPRYLIKTRGQQVTLSCSPISGHRSVSWYQQTPGQGLQFLFEYFSETQRNKGNFPGRFSGRQFSNSRSEMNVSTLELGDSALYLCASSLGTSSQETQYFGPGTRLLVL.

The chain has TRBV5-3 and TRBJ2-7, with D tentatively TRBD2 (6 bases). TRBV5-3 is given ORF status, its function remaining uncertain. The CDR3 contains 17 residues. V lost 0 bases to trimming and J lost 5 bases, with 21 bases between them. CDR3 in DNA: TGTGCCAGAAGCTTGGAATGTGCGGGACGCCGATTCAACGAGCAGTACTTC. Translated, it gives CARSLECAGRRFNEQYF.

V and J are TRBV5-1 and TRBJ2-1; 7 positions match TRBD2. Germline loops: CDR1 SGHRS, CDR2 YFSETQ. CDR3 length: 15 residues. V trimming: 4 bases; J trimming: 6 bases; junction bases outside the gene matches: 10. The CDR3 coding sequence is TGCGCCAGCAGCCCGCTCGGGACTACTACCAATGAGCAGTTCTTC. It is translated as CASSPLGTTTNEQFF.